What follows describes a single T cell receptor (beta chain). The data originate from a study of CD8 T cells in Susac syndrome. With 5 bases removed from V and 6 bases from J, the gap between germline ends came to 17 bases. The CDR3 is made up of 15 amino acids. Germline values: CDR1 SGHNT, CDR2 YENEEA. After extraction with the RNeasy kit, about 0.5 to 1 ug of the RNA was reverse transcribed using random hexamers. immunoSEQ multiplex PCR amplified TCR beta CDR3 across 54 Vbeta, 13 Jbeta. TCRdb processed the immunoSEQ multiplex PCR reads anew with MiXCR; each CDR3 protein has one entry. The sample carries about 130,000 distinct CDR3 sequences, 90% to 95% recorded once.

The sequenced sample was CD4+ T cells from PBMCs. The sequence was collected from a human donor in good health. The chain uses TRBV11-3 and TRBJ2-1, with D perhaps TRBD1 (6 bases). The CDR3 loop is CASSLSRVQGNEQFF. The CDR3 DNA sequence: TGTGCCAGCAGCCTCTCCCGGGTACAGGGCAATGAGCAGTTCTTC.